This TCR beta chain was captured by sequencing in a study of T cell repertoires in cytomegalovirus infection. Worth noting for this clonotype: As yet, its antigen is unknown.

TCRdb reprocessed the reads with MiXCR, giving one entry per CDR3 protein. This sample yields some 350,000 distinct CDR3 sequences, of which nearly 35% are seen a single time; 13% belongs to the top ten. Germline V gene sequence: CDR1 SGHTA, CDR2 FQGNSA. V trimming: 3 bases; J trimming: 4 bases; junction bases outside the gene matches: 8. The CDR3 spans 16 residues. The chain recombines TRBV7-2 with TRBJ2-3, with 9 nucleotides matching TRBD2. Sample: cultured PBMCs, taken from culture after CMV antigen stimulation. The receptor was isolated from a human donor in good health (CMV status not recorded). Some clones in this sample may be carry-over from other donors' samples. The CDR3 sequence is CASSLSSGRKADTQYF. The DNA for the CDR3 is TGTGCCAGCAGCTTGTCCAGCGGGAGGAAGGCAGATACGCAGTATTTT.